These 15 T cell receptor beta chains originate from one sample sequenced in a study of a mutant IDH1 vaccine in newly diagnosed glioma. Antigen specificity for these receptors is unknown. Libraries were prepared by immunoSEQ multiplex PCR; TCRdb keeps only in-frame clonotypes and omits some of them. Of roughly 61,000 clones listed, roughly 80% were seen once; the top ten hold approximately 5.9%. Described time point: week 11, during vaccination. Topical imiquimod accompanied each vaccine dose, which consisted of 300 ug of mutant IDH1 20-mer peptide. The sequences come from PBMCs, collected from a glioma patient whose treatment included an IDH1 peptide vaccine. All receptors come from a man in his fifties or sixties with glioma.

The chain has TRBV28 and TRBJ2-3; TRBD2 matches at 8 bases. The CDR3 loop spans 16 amino acids. Germline trimming cut 4 bases from V and 1 base from J; bases unmatched to any gene: 7. The V gene's germline CDR1 is MDHEN and CDR2 SYDVKM. The CDR3 nucleotides read TGTGCCAGCAGTTCCCTTAGCGGGGATCGCACAGATACGCAGTATTTT. Translating gives CASSSLSGDRTDTQYF.

The chain employs TRBV19 and TRBJ2-1; the D gene is possibly TRBD1 (6 bases). This CDR3 has 13 residues. Germline V CDR1 and CDR2: LNHDA, SQIVND (reference sequence). V was shortened by 2 bases and J by 7 bases, with 9 bases between the two germline ends. CDR3 nucleotide sequence: TGTGCCAGTAGTATACCAGGGGAGAATGAGCAGTTCTTC. Its translation: CASSIPGENEQFF.

The chain joins TRBV7-2 to TRBJ2-7; 10 bases are shared with TRBD2. This CDR3 is 17 amino acids long. The junction had 12 bases not matched to a gene; V was cut back by 2 bases and J by 5 bases. Germline CDR1 is SGHTA and CDR2 is FQGNSA. The CDR3 sequence: CASSLSSGRASMHEQYF. The DNA of the CDR3 is TGTGCCAGCAGCTTATCAAGCGGGAGGGCCTCTATGCACGAGCAGTACTTC.

The chain couples TRBV7-7 to TRBJ2-3, with TRBD2 identical over 13 bases. This CDR3 spans 15 amino acids. V trimming: 4 bases; J trimming: 3 bases; junction bases outside the gene matches: 1. Germline V lookup: CDR1 SSHAT, CDR2 FNYEAQ (reference sequence). CDR3 in DNA: TGTGCCAGCAGCTCGGGACTAGCGGGGACAGATACGCAGTATTTT. This encodes CASSSGLAGTDTQYF. The entire variable domain, with the rest obtained from reference TRBV7-7 and TRBJ2-3, is as follows: GAGVSQSPRYKVTKRGQDVTLRCDPISSHATLYWYQQALGQGPEFLTYFNYEAQPDKSGLPSDRFSAERPEGSISTLTIQRTEQRDSAMYRCASSSGLAGTDTQYFGPGTRLTVL.

The genes are TRBV9 and TRBJ2-5, with a tentative D call TRBD1 (5 bases). V was shortened by 3 bases and J by 1 base, with 13 bases between the two germline ends. This CDR3 contains 15 residues. Germline CDR1 reads SGDLS; CDR2 reads YYNGEE. CDR3 nucleotide sequence: TGTGCCAGCAGCGCAACCCCGGACACCCAAGAGACCCAGTACTTC. It codes for CASSATPDTQETQYF.

The J gene is TRBJ1-1, the V gene TRBV12-5; D is unclear. CDR1 is LGHNT, CDR2 FRNRAP, per germline. Trimming took 3 bases from V and 3 from J, leaving 8 bases between them. The CDR3 contains 13 residues. CDR3: CASGFDGYTEAFF. As DNA, the CDR3 is TGTGCTAGTGGTTTTGATGGTTACACTGAAGCTTTCTTT.

The chain uses TRBV6-5 and TRBJ2-1; D may correspond to TRBD1 or TRBD2 (5 bases each). The CDR3 has 13 amino acids. With 4 bases removed from V and 6 bases from J, the gap between germline ends came to 10 bases. Germline CDR1 MNHEY, CDR2 SVGAGI. This CDR3 is CASSFGTGNEQFF. The CDR3 DNA reads TGTGCCAGCAGTTTCGGGACCGGCAATGAGCAGTTCTTC.

This chain joins TRBV19 and TRBJ2-1; 8 bases line up with TRBD2. The germline CDR1 and CDR2 sequences are LNHDA and SQIVND (reference sequence). The CDR3 consists of 15 residues. V shed 3 bases and J 5 bases; nucleotides not matched to a gene: 6. CDR3 nucleotides: TGTGCCAGTAGTATTTATAGCGGGACCCACAATGAGCAGTTCTTC. The encoded protein is CASSIYSGTHNEQFF.

V and J are TRBV27 and TRBJ1-5; D is perhaps TRBD1 (5 bases). Germline V lookup: CDR1 MNHEY, CDR2 SMNVEV (reference sequence). The CDR3 length is 12 residues. The germline V and J ends were trimmed by 11 bases and 6 bases, with 14 bases remaining between them. The CDR3 nucleotides read TGTGCCGATACGGCCGGGGGTCAGCCCCAGCATTTT. The encoded protein is CADTAGGQPQHF.

The chain links TRBV11-2 to TRBJ1-1, with 7 bases identical to TRBD1. The CDR3 has 16 residues. CDR1 is SGHAT and CDR2 is FQNNGV in the germline V gene. V dropped 1 base and J dropped 5; count of bases not matched to a gene: 10. The CDR3: CASSLAGQTGLTEAFF. The CDR3, as DNA: TGTGCCAGCAGCTTAGCTGGACAGACAGGGTTGACTGAAGCTTTCTTT.

The chain carries TRBV6-6 and TRBJ1-2; no definite D call. Trimming cost V 10 bases and J 8 bases, with 14 bases left between them. This CDR3 is built from 11 residues. Per germline, CDR1 MNHNY and CDR2 SVGAGI (reference sequence). CDR3 sequence: CAISAAKGYTF. DNA for the CDR3: TGTGCCATCTCGGCGGCGAAGGGCTACACCTTC.

The rearrangement links TRBV2 to TRBJ1-2, with D perhaps matching TRBD1 (5 bases). There are 12 residues in the CDR3. Germline values: CDR1 SNHLY, CDR2 FYNNEI. Trimming took 7 bases from V and 4 from J, leaving 10 bases between them. The CDR3 loop reads CASTSGSYGYTF. In DNA form, the CDR3 reads TGTGCCAGCACCTCAGGGTCCTATGGCTACACCTTC. Combining the CDR3 with reference TRBV2 and TRBJ1-2 gives the whole variable domain EPEVTQTPSHQVTQMGQEVILRCVPISNHLYFYWYRQILGQKVEFLVSFYNNEISEKSEIFDDQFSVERPDGSNFTLKIRSTKLEDSAMYFCASTSGSYGYTFGSGTRLTVV.

V is TRBV5-4 and J is TRBJ2-5; 8 nucleotides match TRBD2. Germline V gene lookup returns CDR1 SGHNT and CDR2 YYREEE (reference sequence). Trimming at V came to 2 bases and at J to 5 bases, leaving 5 bases not matched to a gene. The CDR3 spans 14 residues. In DNA, the CDR3 is TGTGCCAGCAGCTTTAGCGGGGACCGCGAGACCCAGTACTTC. It specifies CASSFSGDRETQYF.

This clone was counted a few times. V is TRBV19 and J is TRBJ1-5; possibly TRBD1 for D (5 bases). Germline V CDR1 and CDR2: LNHDA, SQIVND (reference sequence). This CDR3 is built from 13 residues. The V end was cut by 5 bases, the J end by 3 bases, with 8 bases between. The CDR3, as DNA: TGTGCCAGTAGTCCAGGGCACAATCAGCCCCAGCATTTT. It is translated as CASSPGHNQPQHF. The complete variable domain, with remaining parts taken from reference TRBV19 and TRBJ1-5, reads DGGITQSPKYLFRKEGQNVTLSCEQNLNHDAMYWYRQDPGQGLRLIYYSQIVNDFQKGDIAEGYSVSREKKESFPLTVTSAQKNPTAFYLCASSPGHNQPQHFGDGTRLSIL.

This clone was seen only once. The chain links TRBV5-1 to TRBJ2-7; 7 bases fit TRBD2. CDR1 and CDR2 from the germline V gene are SGHRS and YFSETQ. With V trimmed by 3 bases and J by 7 bases, 10 bases remained unmatched. This CDR3 region has 14 residues. For the CDR3, the DNA is TGCGCCAGCAGCTGGGGGGGAACCAGCCGGGAGCAGTACTTC. This codes for CASSWGGTSREQYF.